Following are 9 T cell receptor beta chains from one sample sequenced in a study of beta chain features in type 1 diabetes (dated by TCRdb to the late 2010s). To prepare the library, the immunoSEQ multiplex PCR assay was applied. The High Capacity cDNA Reverse Transcription Kit was used to reverse transcribe all of the isolated RNA, meaning that expressed TCRB transcripts were what got sequenced. The clones in this table, taken by TCRdb from immuneACCESS, are in-frame only. Not every clone is retained; where verified, under half of the shortfall comes from an unresolved V gene, and the cause of the rest is unknown. The sample data list 300,000 to 350,000 clones, and 7.5% to 9% of these were observed just once. The ten largest clones capture 0.44% of the sample. The sequenced sample consisted of central memory CD4+ T cells from blood. The source is a woman aged 18-30 years in good health.

Notes on this clone: This same CDR3 is encoded by further DNA sequences in the sample. The J gene is TRBJ2-5, the V gene TRBV2; TRBD1 matches at 7 bases. TRBJ2-7 matches the DNA end more closely, so the J call is doubtful. Germline V gene lookup returns CDR1 SNHLY and CDR2 FYNNEI. The CDR3 sequence is 12 residues long. DNA of the CDR3: TGTGCCAGCAGCGGGGACAGCTACGAGCAGTACTTC. This gives the protein CASSGDSYEQYF.

A remark on this clone: A read error is possible here, since a much larger clone lies one base away. Different DNA sequences within this sample yield the same CDR3. The V and J genes are TRBV28 and TRBJ2-6; D call uncertain. The V gene lost 6 bases and the J gene lost 0 bases, with 0 bases spanning the gap. Germline V gene data show CDR1 as MDHEN and CDR2 as SYDVKM. The CDR3 covers 12 residues. The CDR3 region is CASSSGANVLTF. CDR3 bases: TGTGCCAGCAGCTCTGGGGCCAACGTCCTGACTTTC.

The chain carries TRBV2 and TRBJ2-3, with 8 bases identical to TRBD2. The CDR3 has 15 amino acids. J was trimmed by 1 base and V by 7 bases; bases with no gene match: 7. CDR1 and CDR2 (germline): SNHLY, FYNNEI. CDR3 nucleotide sequence: TGTGCCAGCAAAAGGCGGGAGGCCCGCACAGATACGCAGTATTTT. It translates to CASKRREARTDTQYF.

The rearrangement uses TRBV29-1 and TRBJ2-3; 9 bases are a match to TRBD2. The germline V gene has CDR1 SQVTM and CDR2 ANQGSEA. V lost 3 bases to trimming and J lost 5 bases; unmatched junction nucleotides: 3. This CDR3 comprises 13 residues. This chain's CDR3 is CSVDSGSIDTQYF. In DNA form, the CDR3 reads TGCAGCGTTGATAGCGGGAGTATAGATACGCAGTATTTT.

This clone has a handful of counts. This sequence joins TRBV9 and TRBJ2-3; tentative D call: TRBD2 (6 bases). Trimming pared 0 bases from V and 1 base from J, leaving 12 bases between. The CDR3 spans 16 residues. Looked up from germline, CDR1 is SGDLS and CDR2 is YYNGEE. This CDR3 reads CASSVAPGLRTDTQYF. CDR3 nucleotide sequence: TGTGCCAGCAGCGTAGCCCCGGGACTCCGCACAGATACGCAGTATTTT. The whole variable domain, filled in from reference TRBV9 and TRBJ2-3, reads DSGVTQTPKHLITATGQRVTLRCSPRSGDLSVYWYQQSLDQGLQFLIQYYNGEERAKGNILERFSAQQFPDLHSELNLSSLELGDSALYFCASSVAPGLRTDTQYFGPGTRLTVL.

The genes are TRBV6-5 and TRBJ1-1, with D perhaps matching TRBD1 (6 bases). V was clipped by 6 bases and J by 5 bases, with 16 bases between them. The CDR3 spans 14 residues. CDR1 is MNHEY, CDR2 SVGAGI, per germline. The CDR3 nucleotides read TGTGCCAGCAGGGTACAGGGTGTAAGTACTGAAGCTTTCTTT. Its translation: CASRVQGVSTEAFF.

This clone showed up many times. In nucleotides, the CDR3 is TGTGCCAGTAGTATTGGCGCCGCATTATCTAAAGAGCAGTTCTTC. This gives the protein CASSIGAALSKEQFF. V is TRBV19 and J is TRBJ2-1; D not certain. Trimming cost V 3 bases and J 10 bases, with 19 bases left between them. Looked up from germline, CDR1 is LNHDA and CDR2 is SQIVND (reference sequence). CDR3 length equals 15 residues.

CDR3 in amino acids: CAISEGQATYEQYF. Written as DNA, the CDR3 is TGTGCCATCAGTGAGGGCCAGGCTACCTACGAGCAGTACTTC. The chain joins TRBV10-3 to TRBJ2-7; D not certain. There are 14 residues in the CDR3. Per germline, CDR1 ENHRY and CDR2 SYGVKD. The V gene lost 2 bases and the J gene lost 2 bases, with 10 bases spanning the gap.

This clone appeared a few times. This specimen includes other DNA sequences encoding the same CDR3. The chain has TRBV27 and TRBJ1-2, with D maybe TRBD1 (5 bases). The CDR3 contains 15 residues. CDR1 is MNHEY, CDR2 SMNVEV, per germline (reference sequence). V was clipped by 6 bases and J by 7 bases, with 21 bases between them. The CDR3 sequence is CASSWKTGVRAGYTF. Here the CDR3 DNA reads TGTGCCAGCAGCTGGAAGACGGGGGTCAGGGCTGGCTACACCTTC.